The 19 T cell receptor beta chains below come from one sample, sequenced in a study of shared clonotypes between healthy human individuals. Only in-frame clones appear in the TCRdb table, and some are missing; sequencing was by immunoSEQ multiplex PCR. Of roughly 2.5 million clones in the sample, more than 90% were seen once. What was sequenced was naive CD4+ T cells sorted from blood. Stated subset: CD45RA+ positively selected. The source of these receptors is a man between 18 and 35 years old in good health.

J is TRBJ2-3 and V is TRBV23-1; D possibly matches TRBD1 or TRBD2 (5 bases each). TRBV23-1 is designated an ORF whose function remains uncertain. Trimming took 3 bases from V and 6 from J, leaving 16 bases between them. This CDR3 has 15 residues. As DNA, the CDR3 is TGCGCCAGCAGTCAGCAGGGACCGGAAGGCGATACGCAGTATTTT. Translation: CASSQQGPEGDTQYF.

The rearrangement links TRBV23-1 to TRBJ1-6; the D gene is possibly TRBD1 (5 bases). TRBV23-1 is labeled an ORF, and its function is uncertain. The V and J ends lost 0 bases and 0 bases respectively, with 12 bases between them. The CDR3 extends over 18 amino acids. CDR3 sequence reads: CASSQSMRGSSYNSPLHF. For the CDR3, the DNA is TGCGCCAGCAGTCAATCAATGAGGGGAAGCTCCTATAATTCACCCCTCCACTTT.

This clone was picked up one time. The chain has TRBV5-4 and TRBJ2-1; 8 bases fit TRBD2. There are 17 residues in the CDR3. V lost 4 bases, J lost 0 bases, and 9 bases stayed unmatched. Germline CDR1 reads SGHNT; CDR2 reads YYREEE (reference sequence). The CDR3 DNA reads TGTGCCAGCAGCCCCGGGGGGGGTAGGAGCTCCTACAATGAGCAGTTCTTC. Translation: CASSPGGGRSSYNEQFF.

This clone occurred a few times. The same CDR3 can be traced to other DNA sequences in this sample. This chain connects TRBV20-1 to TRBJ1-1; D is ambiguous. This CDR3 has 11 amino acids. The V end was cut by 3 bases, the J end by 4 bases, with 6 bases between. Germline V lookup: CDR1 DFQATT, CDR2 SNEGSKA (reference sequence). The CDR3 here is CSASRSTEAFF. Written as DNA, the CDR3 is TGCAGTGCTAGTCGTAGCACTGAAGCTTTCTTT.

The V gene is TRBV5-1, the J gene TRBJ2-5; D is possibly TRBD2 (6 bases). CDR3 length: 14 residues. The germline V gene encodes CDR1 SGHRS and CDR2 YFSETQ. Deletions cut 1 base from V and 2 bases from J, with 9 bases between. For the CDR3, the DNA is TGCGCCAGCAGCTTGTGGAGGGGTCAAGAGACCCAGTACTTC. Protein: CASSLWRGQETQYF.

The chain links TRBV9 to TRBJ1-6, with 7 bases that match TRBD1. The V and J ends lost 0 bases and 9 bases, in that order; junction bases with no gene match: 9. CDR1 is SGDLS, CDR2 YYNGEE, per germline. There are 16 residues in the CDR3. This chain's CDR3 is CASSVGGAGGGSPLHF. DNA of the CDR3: TGTGCCAGCAGCGTAGGTGGTGCAGGGGGAGGTTCACCCCTCCACTTT.

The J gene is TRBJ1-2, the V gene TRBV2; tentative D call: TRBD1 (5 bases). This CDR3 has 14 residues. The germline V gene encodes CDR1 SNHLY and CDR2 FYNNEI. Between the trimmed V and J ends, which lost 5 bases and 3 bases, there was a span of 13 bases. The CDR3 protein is CASSPRGGDYGYTF. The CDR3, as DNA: TGTGCCAGCAGTCCCCGGGGGGGGGACTATGGCTACACCTTC.

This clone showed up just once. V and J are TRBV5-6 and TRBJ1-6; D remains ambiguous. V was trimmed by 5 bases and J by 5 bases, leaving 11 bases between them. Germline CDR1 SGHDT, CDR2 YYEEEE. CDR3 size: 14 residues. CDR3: CASRYATDNSPLHF. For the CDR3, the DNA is TGTGCCAGCAGGTATGCGACGGATAATTCACCCCTCCACTTT.

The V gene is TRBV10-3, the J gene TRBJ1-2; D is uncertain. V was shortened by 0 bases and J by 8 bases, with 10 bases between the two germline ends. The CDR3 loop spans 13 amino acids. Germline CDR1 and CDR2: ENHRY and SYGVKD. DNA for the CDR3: TGTGCCATCAGTGAGTCAGAAGTAGAAGGCTACACCTTC. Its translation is CAISESEVEGYTF.

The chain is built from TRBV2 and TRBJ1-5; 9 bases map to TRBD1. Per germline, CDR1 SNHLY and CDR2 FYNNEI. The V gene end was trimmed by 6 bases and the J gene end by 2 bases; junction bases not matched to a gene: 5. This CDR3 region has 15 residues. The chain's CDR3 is CASRGQGSCNQPQHF. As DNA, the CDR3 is TGTGCCAGCAGGGGACAGGGCTCTTGCAATCAGCCCCAGCATTTT.

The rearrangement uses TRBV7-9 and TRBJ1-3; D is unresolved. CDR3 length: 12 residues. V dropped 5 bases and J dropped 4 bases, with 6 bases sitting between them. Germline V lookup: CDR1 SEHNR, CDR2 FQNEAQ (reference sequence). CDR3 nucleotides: TGTGCCAGCAGCCCCAGGGGAAACACCATATATTTT. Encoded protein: CASSPRGNTIYF.

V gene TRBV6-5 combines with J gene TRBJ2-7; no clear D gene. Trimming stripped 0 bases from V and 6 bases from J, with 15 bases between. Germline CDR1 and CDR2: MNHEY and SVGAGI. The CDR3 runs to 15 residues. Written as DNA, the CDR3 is TGTGCCAGCAGTTACTCGCTTCAGGCCCCCGGCGAGCAGTACTTC. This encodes CASSYSLQAPGEQYF.

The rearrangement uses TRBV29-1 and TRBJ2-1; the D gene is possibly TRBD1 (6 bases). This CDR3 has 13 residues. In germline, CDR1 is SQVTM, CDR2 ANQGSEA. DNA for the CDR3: TGCGCTATGAGGGGGAGCTCCTACAATGAGCAGTTCTTC. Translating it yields CAMRGSSYNEQFF.

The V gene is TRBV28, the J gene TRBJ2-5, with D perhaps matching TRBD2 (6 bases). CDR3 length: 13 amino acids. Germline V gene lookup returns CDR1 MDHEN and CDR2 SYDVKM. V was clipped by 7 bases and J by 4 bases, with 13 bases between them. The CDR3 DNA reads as TGTGCCAGCACACTGGCGGGGCCAGAGACCCAGTACTTC. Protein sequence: CASTLAGPETQYF.

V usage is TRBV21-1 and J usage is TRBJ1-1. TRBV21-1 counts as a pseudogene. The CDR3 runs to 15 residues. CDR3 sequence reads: CASSRMGGAGPEAFF. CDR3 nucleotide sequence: TGTGCCAGCAGCAGGATGGGGGGGGCAGGCCCTGAAGCTTTCTTT.

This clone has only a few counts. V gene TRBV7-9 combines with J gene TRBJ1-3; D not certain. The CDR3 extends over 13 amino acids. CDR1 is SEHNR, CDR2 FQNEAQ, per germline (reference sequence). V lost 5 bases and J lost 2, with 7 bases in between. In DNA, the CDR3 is TGTGCCAGCAGCCTCCAGACTGGAAACACCATATATTTT. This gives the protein CASSLQTGNTIYF.

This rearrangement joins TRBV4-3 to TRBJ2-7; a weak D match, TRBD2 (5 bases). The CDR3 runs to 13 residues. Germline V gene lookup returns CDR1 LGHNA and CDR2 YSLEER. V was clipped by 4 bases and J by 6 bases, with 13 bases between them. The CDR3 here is CASSPPGGREQYF. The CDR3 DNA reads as TGCGCCAGCAGCCCCCCGGGCGGGCGCGAGCAGTACTTC.

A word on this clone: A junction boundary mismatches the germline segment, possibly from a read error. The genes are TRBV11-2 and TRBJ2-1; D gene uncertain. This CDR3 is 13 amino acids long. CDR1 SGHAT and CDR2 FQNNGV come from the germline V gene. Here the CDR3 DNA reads TGTGCAAGCACATCCCAGCCATACAATGAGCAGTTCTTC. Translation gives CASTSQPYNEQFF.

CDR3 sequence (DNA): TGCGCCAGCAGTCAACATCGGGGACACATAAACACTGAAGCTTTCTTT. The encoded protein is CASSQHRGHINTEAFF. This rearrangement joins TRBV23-1 to TRBJ1-1; D might be TRBD1 (6 bases). TRBV23-1 is noted as an ORF with a role that remains uncertain. V lost 2 bases and J 2 bases, leaving 15 bases between the germline ends. This CDR3 comprises 16 residues.